This T cell receptor (beta chain) was recovered during a study of shared clonotypes between healthy human individuals. TCRdb keeps only in-frame clones here, not all; method: immunoSEQ multiplex PCR. The sample has more than 1 million clones; around 78% are singletons. The sequence derives from a man aged 18 to 29 in good health. Some clones in this sample may be carry-over from other donors' samples. Sample: memory CD4+ T cells from PBMCs. Subset denoted: CD45RA-negative fraction.

The CDR3 DNA reads TGTGCCAGCAGCATGCCGGGACAGGGCTCCTTGAAAGCCTACGAGCAGTACTTC. Its translation: CASSMPGQGSLKAYEQYF. The chain links TRBV28 to TRBJ2-7, with 9 bases identical to TRBD1. The CDR3 runs to 18 residues. V gave up 6 bases and J gave up 2 bases; unmatched junction bases: 17. Per germline, CDR1 MDHEN and CDR2 SYDVKM.